A selection of T cell receptor beta chains follows, all from one sample in a study of blood T cells in healthy people across ages. Each CDR3 protein is one row after TCRdb ran MiXCR on the 5' RACE reads. The sample carries some 1,000,000 distinct CDR3 sequences, under 30% recorded once. This sample was also put to use in a study of T cells of mothers and their children.

Sequences were obtained from blood. The receptors stem from a girl aged 2 to 10 in good health. Each CDR3 is given with its conserved first and last residue. The D gene is left open where the match is weak. Expanded clones are given a class, and other clones once, few, many or no size at all.

abundance | j_gene | d_gene | v_gene | CDR3aa | CDR3nt
- | TRBJ2-7 | - | TRBV9 | CASSVADHEQYF | TGTGCCAGCAGCGTAGCTGATCACGAGCAGTACTTC
few | TRBJ2-3 | - | TRBV29-1 | CSVEESQALNPNTQYF | TGCAGCGTTGAAGAAAGCCAGGCACTTAATCCAAATACGCAGTATTTT
few | TRBJ2-5 | - | TRBV29-1 | CSVVGAGEALGETQYF | TGCAGCGTTGTGGGTGCCGGGGAGGCTTTGGGAGAGACCCAGTACTTC
few | TRBJ1-1 | - | TRBV5-1 | CASSLGEGYTEAFF | TGCGCCAGCAGCTTGGGGGAGGGATACACTGAAGCTTTCTTT
- | TRBJ2-3 | - | TRBV2 | CASSSFVGGVPTDTQYF | TGTGCCAGCAGTTCCTTTGTGGGGGGTGTCCCCACAGATACGCAGTATTTT
few | TRBJ2-6 | TRBD1 | TRBV10-3 | CATTKRQGTSDSGANVLTF | TGTGCCACTACCAAGAGACAGGGAACCTCAGATTCTGGGGCCAACGTCCTGACTTTC
few | TRBJ2-7 | - | TRBV6-5 | CASSYTTGSYEQYF | TGTGCCAGCAGTTATACAACGGGCTCCTACGAGCAGTACTTC
- | TRBJ1-1 | - | TRBV20-1 | CSARPGMWTEAFF | TGCAGTGCCCGCCCGGGGATGTGGACTGAAGCTTTCTTT
- | TRBJ2-3 | TRBD2 | TRBV7-2 | CASSLATGLVDTQYF | TGTGCCAGCAGCTTAGCAACGGGACTAGTAGATACGCAGTATTTT
few | TRBJ1-1 | TRBD1 | TRBV29-1 | CSVGGSRGQGTEAFF | TGCAGCGTCGGGGGGTCAAGGGGGCAGGGCACTGAAGCTTTCTTT
- | TRBJ2-7 | TRBD1 | TRBV7-9 | CAVTGGRAYEQYF | TGTGCCGTTACAGGGGGCCGCGCCTACGAGCAGTACTTC
- | TRBJ2-6 | - | TRBV12-5 | CASGGDSGANVLTF | TGTGCTAGTGGAGGAGACTCTGGGGCCAACGTCCTGACTTTC
- | TRBJ2-1 | - | TRBV6-6 | CASNPGAGLLYNEQFF | TGTGCCAGCAACCCCGGCGCGGGACTGCTCTACAATGAGCAGTTCTTC
- | TRBJ2-1 | TRBD1 | TRBV12-3/TRBV12-4 | CASSRRQGVYNEQFF | TGTGCCAGCAGTCGAAGACAGGGAGTGTACAATGAGCAGTTCTTC
- | TRBJ1-1 | - | TRBV19 | CASSIEAAINTEAFF | TGTGCCAGTAGTATAGAGGCAGCCATAAACACTGAAGCTTTCTTT
few | TRBJ1-1 | TRBD1 | TRBV6-6 | CASGTGKGEAFF | TGTGCCAGTGGGACAGGGAAGGGTGAAGCTTTCTTT
- | TRBJ2-7 | TRBD2 | TRBV5-1 | CASSNPGLAGATANEQYF | TGCGCCAGCAGCAACCCGGGACTAGCGGGAGCGACCGCCAACGAGCAGTACTTC
- | TRBJ2-1 | TRBD2 | TRBV11-2 | CASSSSSGVFNEQFF | TGTGCCAGCAGCTCATCTAGCGGGGTTTTCAATGAGCAGTTCTTC
- | TRBJ1-1 | - | TRBV29-1 | CSVSERNTEAFF | TGCAGCGTCTCAGAGAGGAACACTGAAGCTTTCTTT
- | TRBJ1-1 | - | TRBV29-1 | CSVEGRLITEAFF | TGCAGCGTTGAAGGCCGGCTTATCACTGAAGCTTTCTTT
- | TRBJ2-5 | - | TRBV9 | CASSNTPGLQETQYF | TGTGCCAGCAGCAATACTCCGGGACTCCAAGAGACCCAGTACTTC
few | TRBJ2-5 | TRBD2 | TRBV4-2 | CASSQEATGTTQQETQYF | TGTGCCAGCAGCCAAGAAGCCACCGGGACTACCCAACAAGAGACCCAGTACTTC
- | TRBJ2-2 | - | TRBV6-5 | CASSIPPGELFF | TGTGCCAGCAGTATTCCACCCGGGGAGCTGTTTTTT
- | TRBJ1-4 | - | TRBV5-1 | CAGSSPSGEKLFF | TGCGCCGGCAGTTCGCCATCAGGTGAAAAACTGTTTTTT
- | TRBJ2-2 | - | TRBV29-1 | CSVLTLWDKRTGELFF | TGCAGCGTTCTGACACTCTGGGACAAAAGAACCGGGGAGCTGTTTTTT
once | TRBJ1-1 | - | TRBV19 | CATWGLQGPHTEAFF | TGTGCCACCTGGGGGTTACAGGGACCCCATACTGAAGCTTTCTTT
- | TRBJ1-5 | TRBD1 | TRBV4-2 | CASSQGATGDQPQHF | TGTGCCAGCAGCCAAGGGGCTACAGGGGATCAGCCCCAGCATTTT
- | TRBJ2-2 | - | TRBV4-2 | CASSQDSRALNTGELFF | TGTGCCAGCAGCCAAGACAGTAGGGCCCTGAACACCGGGGAGCTGTTTTTT
- | TRBJ1-2 | - | TRBV7-9 | CASSPTAAGFGYTF | TGTGCCAGCAGCCCTACCGCCGCAGGGTTTGGCTACACCTTC
- | TRBJ2-1 | TRBD2 | TRBV28 | CASSSTRLAGYNEQFF | TGTGCCAGCAGTTCAACCCGACTAGCGGGTTACAATGAGCAGTTCTTC
- | TRBJ1-1 | - | TRBV11-2 | CASRQRPNTEAFF | TGTGCCAGCAGGCAAAGACCGAACACTGAAGCTTTCTTT
few | TRBJ2-7 | - | TRBV5-1 | CTSSLLALRHEQYF | TGCACCAGCAGCTTGCTAGCCCTACGCCACGAGCAGTACTTC
few | TRBJ2-6 | - | TRBV7-3 | CAGSLIGGANVLTF | TGTGCCGGCAGCTTAATAGGAGGGGCCAACGTCCTGACTTTC
- | TRBJ1-4 | - | TRBV27 | CASSFLGGNEKLFF | TGTGCCAGCAGTTTTTTGGGCGGGAATGAAAAACTGTTTTTT
- | TRBJ1-2 | - | TRBV4-1 | CASSNPTQGPIYGYTF | TGCGCCAGCAGCAACCCAACCCAAGGGCCCATCTATGGCTACACCTTC
- | TRBJ2-1 | TRBD2 | TRBV7-3 | CASSFLASGSAEQFF | TGTGCCAGCAGCTTTTTGGCTAGCGGGAGTGCTGAGCAGTTCTTC
- | TRBJ2-1 | - | TRBV10-3 | CAISERSDSYNEQFF | TGTGCCATCAGTGAGAGGTCGGATTCCTACAATGAGCAGTTCTTC
- | TRBJ2-4 | TRBD2 | TRBV29-1 | CSVEDLAGLAKNIQYF | TGCAGCGTTGAAGATCTAGCGGGATTAGCCAAAAACATTCAGTACTTC
few | TRBJ1-1 | - | TRBV29-1 | CSVESSSEALF | TGCAGCGTTGAATCTAGCTCTGAAGCTCTCTTT
- | TRBJ2-2 | - | TRBV5-4 | CASSLEGGLNTGELFF | TGTGCCAGCAGCTTGGAGGGGGGGCTGAACACCGGGGAGCTGTTTTTT